This entry lists 8 T cell receptor beta chains sequenced from one sample in a study of HIV-infected patients and healthy controls. Whole blood was used without fractionation, so all unsorted peripheral T cells were included. About 450 ng RNA was reverse transcribed with alpha and beta constant-region primers. Using multiplexing indices, alpha and beta chain libraries were generated apart by chain-specific third strand synthesis. Each CDR3 protein gets one entry after TCRdb re-called the 5' RACE reads with MiXCR. The sample has 7,000 to 8,500 distinct CDR3 sequences; about 6.3% are singletons. The material sequenced was blood, taken before antiretroviral therapy. These TCRs come from an adult with HIV infection.

This clonotype was counted ten times or more. V is TRBV2 and J is TRBJ2-3; D unresolved. The germline V gene has CDR1 SNHLY and CDR2 FYNNEI. The CDR3 runs to 13 residues. Trimming cost V 6 bases and J 0 bases, with 7 bases left between them. This chain's CDR3 is CASRSTSTDTQYF. CDR3 bases: TGTGCCAGCAGGTCCACTAGCACAGATACGCAGTATTTT.

The rearrangement links TRBV23-1 to TRBJ2-3; TRBD2 agrees at 10 bases. TRBV23-1 is placed among ORFs of uncertain function. This CDR3 comprises 16 residues. Unmatched junction bases numbered 4, after V lost 2 bases and J lost 2 bases. For the CDR3, the DNA is TGCGCCAGCAGTCAAGGACTAGCGGCGGTCACAGATACGCAGTATTTT. It encodes CASSQGLAAVTDTQYF.

In its sample, this clonotype was seen many times. The V and J genes are TRBV5-1 and TRBJ1-4, with D uncertain. Germline V gene lookup returns CDR1 SGHRS and CDR2 YFSETQ. V was pared by 0 bases and J by 0 bases, with 6 bases between. This CDR3 region has 15 residues. The CDR3 sequence is CASSLGQTTNEKLFF. CDR3 in DNA: TGCGCCAGCAGCTTGGGGCAGACAACTAATGAAAAACTGTTTTTT.

This clonotype showed up just a few times. This sequence joins TRBV5-5 and TRBJ2-3; 7 positions match TRBD1. Germline V lookup: CDR1 SGHKS, CDR2 YYEKEE (reference sequence). The CDR3 spans 17 residues. The trim removed 4 bases at V and 0 bases at J, leaving 11 bases unmatched. The CDR3 here is CASSRRQGAFSTDTQYF. The CDR3 DNA is TGTGCCAGCAGCCGTCGACAGGGAGCATTTAGCACAGATACGCAGTATTTT.

By share, this clonotype ranks as medium-sized (0.01 to 0.1%). The J gene is TRBJ2-2, the V gene TRBV25-1; D gene ambiguous. The CDR3 covers 13 residues. The ends were cut back, 6 bases at V and 7 bases at J, with 12 bases in the middle. The germline V gene has CDR1 MGHDK and CDR2 SYGVNS. The CDR3 sequence is CASSVSLLGELFF. DNA of the CDR3: TGTGCCAGCAGCGTCAGTTTACTCGGGGAGCTGTTTTTT.

This clonotype is medium-sized. The chain couples TRBV5-1 to TRBJ1-1; weak D call: TRBD1 (5 bases). The CDR3 is made up of 13 amino acids. CDR1 is SGHRS, CDR2 YFSETQ, per germline. V was clipped by 0 bases and J by 4 bases, with 7 bases between them. Written as DNA, the CDR3 is TGCGCCAGCAGCTTGGTTCAGGGCACTGAAGCTTTCTTT. It translates to CASSLVQGTEAFF.

There are many counts of this clonotype. The rearrangement links TRBV20-1 to TRBJ2-3; TRBD2 aligns across 7 bases. Per the germline V gene, CDR1 is DFQATT and CDR2 is SNEGSKA (reference sequence). The CDR3 has 14 residues. The V segment lost 1 base and the J segment 2 bases; nucleotides outside the gene matches: 3. The CDR3 DNA is TGCAGTGCTAGAGTCGGGGGGACCACAGATACGCAGTATTTT. Translated, it gives CSARVGGTTDTQYF.

The chain joins TRBV14 to TRBJ1-1; D is perhaps TRBD1 (6 bases). The CDR3 runs 12 residues. Trimming took off 0 bases at V and 10 bases at J, with 9 bases between the two ends. Per the germline V gene, CDR1 is SGHDN and CDR2 is FVKESK. The CDR3: CASSQDMTGAFF. The CDR3 DNA sequence: TGTGCCAGCAGCCAAGATATGACAGGAGCTTTCTTT.